This TCR beta chain appears in the sequencing data of a study of CD8+CD57+ T cells in acquired aplastic anemia. Whole-study findings and limits: The CD8+ Simpson's diversity of patients and controls was not significantly different.

Flow cytometry had shown expanded CD8+CD57+ cells in the patients chosen for sequencing. In all patients, the disease was severe acquired aplastic anemia. Patients had not yet gotten any therapy when their blood was taken for sampling. In regard to this clonotype: Its antigen remains unknown.

The V gene end was trimmed by 10 bases and the J gene end by 6 bases; junction bases not matched to a gene: 3. The CDR3 is made up of 11 amino acids. CDR1 and CDR2 from the germline V gene are ENHRY and SYGVKD. The study profiled TCR beta VDJ and CDR3 using genomic DNA as template. TCRdb ran MiXCR on the reads and lists one entry per CDR3 protein. The sample consists of roughly 250,000 distinct CDR3 sequences, around 45% of them appearing once. The source of this sequence is a human donor with aplastic anemia. The sample consisted of sorted CD4+, CD8+, or CD8+CD57+ T cells (not recorded which) from PBMCs. The chain has TRBV10-3 and TRBJ2-1; 7 bases are shared with TRBD1. The CDR3 spells CATSGGNEQFF. CDR3 sequence (DNA): TGTGCCACCTCAGGGGGCAATGAGCAGTTCTTC.